This T cell receptor (beta chain) was captured in a study of shared clonotypes between healthy human individuals. Sequencing used immunoSEQ multiplex PCR; TCRdb keeps in-frame clones, though not all of them. The sample records roughly 2.1 million clones, 85% to 95% being singletons. The CDR3 is 11 amino acids. CDR1 and CDR2 from the germline V gene are SGHAT and FQNNGV. V lost 4 bases to trimming and J lost 14 bases; unmatched junction nucleotides: 4. Naive CD8 cells comprised CD45RO-negative, CCR7-positively selected cells, excluding terminally differentiated effector memory CD45RA+ cells. The source material was naive CD8+ T cells from PBMCs. V gene TRBV11-2 combines with J gene TRBJ2-1; 8 bases agree with TRBD2. This TCR derives from a man younger than 35 in good health. Some clones in this sample may be carry-over from other donors' samples. CDR3 coding DNA: TGTGCCAGCAGCTCGGGACTAGGGGAGTTCTTC. Encoded protein: CASSSGLGEFF.